These T cell receptor beta chains were read from a single sample in a study of cytomegalovirus exposure and HLA in healthy donors. Clones were read by immunoSEQ multiplex PCR, and TCRdb kept only the in-frame ones, dropping some. Among some 91,000 clones listed, over 65% were seen once. Sequencing used PBMCs. The receptors derive from a woman aged 55-70 years in good health and CMV-seronegative. Each CDR3 is given with its conserved first and last residue. D genes are given only for firm matches. A clone size is listed for some rows: how often the clone was seen (once, few, many), or a class if it is expanded.

TRBD1	TRBV7-2	.	TRBJ2-5	TGTGCCAGCAGCTTAGGAGCCTGGACAGGGGGTCAAGAGACCCAGTACTTC	CASSLGAWTGGQETQYF
.	TRBV6-1	.	TRBJ2-2	TGTGCCATATCCCTCGGTGGAGCGGGGGAGCTGTTTTTT	CAISLGGAGELFF
.	TRBV5-1	.	TRBJ2-7	TGCGCCAGCAGCCCAACATGGGGCCGGGAGCAGTACTTC	CASSPTWGREQYF
.	TRBV7-9	.	TRBJ2-5	TGTGCCAGCAGCTTAGTAGGGGTCCAAGAGACCCAGTACTTC	CASSLVGVQETQYF
TRBD1	TRBV7-9	once	TRBJ1-2	TGTGCCAGCAGCTTAGGTAGCGGACAGGGGGCGAGTGGCTACACCTTC	CASSLGSGQGASGYTF
.	TRBV2	.	TRBJ1-1	TGTGCCAGCAGCAAAGAGGCAGCCAACACTGAAGCTTTCTTT	CASSKEAANTEAFF
.	TRBV6-5	.	TRBJ2-2	TGTGCCAGCAGTTACTGGGGGCCGGATTACACCGGGGAGCTGTTTTTT	CASSYWGPDYTGELFF
.	TRBV19	.	TRBJ2-7	TGTGCCAGTAGCAGGGATCTGGGGGAGCAGTACTTC	CASSRDLGEQYF
.	TRBV7-9	.	TRBJ2-2	TGTGCCAGCAGCTCCGCCCCGGGCGGGGAGCTGTTTTTT	CASSSAPGGELFF
.	TRBV28	.	TRBJ2-7	TGTGCCAGCAGTTTACGTGGGGGGGGGCGCGTATACGAGCAGTACTTC	CASSLRGGGRVYEQYF
TRBD2	TRBV9	.	TRBJ2-1	TGTGCCAGCAGCGTAGGGACTAGCGGGGGGGATGAGCAGTTCTTC	CASSVGTSGGDEQFF
TRBD1	TRBV4-2	.	TRBJ1-2	TGTGCCAGCAGCCAAGGGACAGGGAGGTATGGCTACACCTTC	CASSQGTGRYGYTF
TRBD2	TRBV4-1	.	TRBJ2-1	TGCGCCAGCAGCCAAGTAAGGCAGACCTATGACGGGAGGGTGAATGAGCAGTTCTTC	CASSQVRQTYDGRVNEQFF
TRBD1	TRBV6-6	.	TRBJ2-7	TGTGCCAGCAGCCTCGGACAGGGTGGGGAGCAGTACTTC	CASSLGQGGEQYF
.	TRBV25-1	.	TRBJ1-2	TGTGCCAGCAGTGTACAGGGATCCTATGGCTACACCTTC	CASSVQGSYGYTF
TRBD1	TRBV29-1	few	TRBJ2-1	TGCAGCGCCCCGGGGACAGGGGACAATGAGCAGTTCTTC	CSAPGTGDNEQFF
TRBD1	TRBV4-3	.	TRBJ1-2	TGCGCCAGCAGCCAAGGCCTTGGTAGGACAGGGGACTATGGCTACACCTTC	CASSQGLGRTGDYGYTF
TRBD2	TRBV6-5	.	TRBJ2-7	TGTGCCAGCAGGCGGGGACTAGCGAACCCCGAGCAGTACTTC	CASRRGLANPEQYF
TRBD1	TRBV2	.	TRBJ1-2	TGTGCCAGCAGTGCCGGGACAGGGCGCTATGGCTACACCTTC	CASSAGTGRYGYTF
TRBD1	TRBV19	.	TRBJ1-2	TGTGCCAGTAGTTCGGACAGGCTAAACTATGGCTACACCTTC	CASSSDRLNYGYTF
TRBD2	TRBV19	.	TRBJ2-1	TGTGCCAGTAGTAATAGCGGGAGCTCCTACAATGAGCAGTTCTTC	CASSNSGSSYNEQFF
TRBD2	TRBV7-6	.	TRBJ2-2	TGTGCCAGCAGCTCTTCCGGGACTAGCGGAGTCACCGGGGAGCTGTTTTTT	CASSSSGTSGVTGELFF
TRBD2	TRBV7-2	.	TRBJ2-2	TGTGCCAGCAGCTTGTCTAGCGGGAGTTGGAGCGGGGAGCTGTTTTTT	CASSLSSGSWSGELFF
TRBD2	TRBV6-5	.	TRBJ2-3	TGTGCCAGCAGTTACCTTGCGGGAGCAGTTACGCAGTATTTT	CASSYLAGAVTQYF
.	TRBV2	.	TRBJ1-5	TGTGCCAGCAGTGCTTACATGGCGCCCCAGCATTTT	CASSAYMAPQHF
TRBD2	TRBV5-4	.	TRBJ2-7	TGTGCCAGCAGCTTGGTACTCGGCGCGGGAGGCTCCTACGAGCAGTACTTC	CASSLVLGAGGSYEQYF
TRBD2	TRBV6-5	.	TRBJ2-7	TGTGCCAGCAGCTACTCCGGGACTAGCGGGAGTTACGAGCAGTACTTC	CASSYSGTSGSYEQYF
.	TRBV30	.	TRBJ1-4	TGTGCCTGGAGTGCATCGGGTCCTGAAAAACTGTTTTTT	CAWSASGPEKLFF
TRBD1	TRBV2	.	TRBJ2-5	TGTGCCAGCAACACCGACAGGGGACAAGAGACCCAGTACTTC	CASNTDRGQETQYF
.	TRBV19	.	TRBJ1-2	TGTGCCAGTGTCGGGGATAGCGAGAGCTACACCTTC	CASVGDSESYTF
TRBD2	TRBV19	once	TRBJ2-5	TGTGCCAGTAGTCCTCTACTAGCGGGGGCCCAAGAGACCCAGTACTTC	CASSPLLAGAQETQYF
TRBD1	TRBV2	few	TRBJ1-5	TGTGCCAGCAGAACCCCAGGGGGTCAGCCCCAGCATTTT	CASRTPGGQPQHF
.	TRBV19	.	TRBJ1-5	TGTGCCAGTAGCGTCCAGGGAAATCAGCCCCAGCATTTT	CASSVQGNQPQHF
TRBD1	TRBV2	.	TRBJ1-6	TGTGCCAGCAGTGCAAGGACAGGGAGGGGTTCACCCCTCCACTTT	CASSARTGRGSPLHF
TRBD2	TRBV4-1	few	TRBJ2-5	TGCGCCAGCAGCCAAGGCCGGGGGGGGGAGACCCAGTACTTC	CASSQGRGGETQYF
.	TRBV4-3	.	TRBJ2-7	TGCGCCAGCAGCCTTCAGGACACTTCCTACGAGCAGTACTTC	CASSLQDTSYEQYF
.	TRBV7-2	.	TRBJ2-3	TGTGCCAGCAGCTCCGGGGGCACAGATACGCAGTATTTT	CASSSGGTDTQYF
.	TRBV9	.	TRBJ2-2	TGTGCCAGCAGCGTTAGCAGTGCCGGGGAGCTGTTTTTT	CASSVSSAGELFF
TRBD2	TRBV28	.	TRBJ2-5	TGTGCCAGCAGTTTGTCCGGACTAGCGGGAGAGACCCAGTACTTC	CASSLSGLAGETQYF
.	TRBV6-1	.	TRBJ1-2	TGTGCCAGCAGTGGCGGCAGTCGGTACGGCTACACCTTC	CASSGGSRYGYTF
TRBD1	TRBV30	few	TRBJ2-7	TGTGCCTGGAGCCCCGACAGGGGAGTCGAAGAGCAGTACTTC	CAWSPDRGVEEQYF
TRBD1	TRBV19	few	TRBJ1-5	TGTGCCAGTAGGGACAGGGGCTACAATCAGCCCCAGCATTTT	CASRDRGYNQPQHF
TRBD1	TRBV27	once	TRBJ1-3	TGTGCCAGCCGGGGACAGATCTCTGGAAACACCATATATTTT	CASRGQISGNTIYF
TRBD1	TRBV5-1	.	TRBJ1-3	TGCGCCAGCAGCCCCGGGACAGGGGGGAACACCATATATTTT	CASSPGTGGNTIYF
TRBD2	TRBV30	.	TRBJ2-1	TGTGCCTGGATGACCCTCGGCGGGAGGGCCTCCTACAATGAGCAGTTCTTC	CAWMTLGGRASYNEQFF